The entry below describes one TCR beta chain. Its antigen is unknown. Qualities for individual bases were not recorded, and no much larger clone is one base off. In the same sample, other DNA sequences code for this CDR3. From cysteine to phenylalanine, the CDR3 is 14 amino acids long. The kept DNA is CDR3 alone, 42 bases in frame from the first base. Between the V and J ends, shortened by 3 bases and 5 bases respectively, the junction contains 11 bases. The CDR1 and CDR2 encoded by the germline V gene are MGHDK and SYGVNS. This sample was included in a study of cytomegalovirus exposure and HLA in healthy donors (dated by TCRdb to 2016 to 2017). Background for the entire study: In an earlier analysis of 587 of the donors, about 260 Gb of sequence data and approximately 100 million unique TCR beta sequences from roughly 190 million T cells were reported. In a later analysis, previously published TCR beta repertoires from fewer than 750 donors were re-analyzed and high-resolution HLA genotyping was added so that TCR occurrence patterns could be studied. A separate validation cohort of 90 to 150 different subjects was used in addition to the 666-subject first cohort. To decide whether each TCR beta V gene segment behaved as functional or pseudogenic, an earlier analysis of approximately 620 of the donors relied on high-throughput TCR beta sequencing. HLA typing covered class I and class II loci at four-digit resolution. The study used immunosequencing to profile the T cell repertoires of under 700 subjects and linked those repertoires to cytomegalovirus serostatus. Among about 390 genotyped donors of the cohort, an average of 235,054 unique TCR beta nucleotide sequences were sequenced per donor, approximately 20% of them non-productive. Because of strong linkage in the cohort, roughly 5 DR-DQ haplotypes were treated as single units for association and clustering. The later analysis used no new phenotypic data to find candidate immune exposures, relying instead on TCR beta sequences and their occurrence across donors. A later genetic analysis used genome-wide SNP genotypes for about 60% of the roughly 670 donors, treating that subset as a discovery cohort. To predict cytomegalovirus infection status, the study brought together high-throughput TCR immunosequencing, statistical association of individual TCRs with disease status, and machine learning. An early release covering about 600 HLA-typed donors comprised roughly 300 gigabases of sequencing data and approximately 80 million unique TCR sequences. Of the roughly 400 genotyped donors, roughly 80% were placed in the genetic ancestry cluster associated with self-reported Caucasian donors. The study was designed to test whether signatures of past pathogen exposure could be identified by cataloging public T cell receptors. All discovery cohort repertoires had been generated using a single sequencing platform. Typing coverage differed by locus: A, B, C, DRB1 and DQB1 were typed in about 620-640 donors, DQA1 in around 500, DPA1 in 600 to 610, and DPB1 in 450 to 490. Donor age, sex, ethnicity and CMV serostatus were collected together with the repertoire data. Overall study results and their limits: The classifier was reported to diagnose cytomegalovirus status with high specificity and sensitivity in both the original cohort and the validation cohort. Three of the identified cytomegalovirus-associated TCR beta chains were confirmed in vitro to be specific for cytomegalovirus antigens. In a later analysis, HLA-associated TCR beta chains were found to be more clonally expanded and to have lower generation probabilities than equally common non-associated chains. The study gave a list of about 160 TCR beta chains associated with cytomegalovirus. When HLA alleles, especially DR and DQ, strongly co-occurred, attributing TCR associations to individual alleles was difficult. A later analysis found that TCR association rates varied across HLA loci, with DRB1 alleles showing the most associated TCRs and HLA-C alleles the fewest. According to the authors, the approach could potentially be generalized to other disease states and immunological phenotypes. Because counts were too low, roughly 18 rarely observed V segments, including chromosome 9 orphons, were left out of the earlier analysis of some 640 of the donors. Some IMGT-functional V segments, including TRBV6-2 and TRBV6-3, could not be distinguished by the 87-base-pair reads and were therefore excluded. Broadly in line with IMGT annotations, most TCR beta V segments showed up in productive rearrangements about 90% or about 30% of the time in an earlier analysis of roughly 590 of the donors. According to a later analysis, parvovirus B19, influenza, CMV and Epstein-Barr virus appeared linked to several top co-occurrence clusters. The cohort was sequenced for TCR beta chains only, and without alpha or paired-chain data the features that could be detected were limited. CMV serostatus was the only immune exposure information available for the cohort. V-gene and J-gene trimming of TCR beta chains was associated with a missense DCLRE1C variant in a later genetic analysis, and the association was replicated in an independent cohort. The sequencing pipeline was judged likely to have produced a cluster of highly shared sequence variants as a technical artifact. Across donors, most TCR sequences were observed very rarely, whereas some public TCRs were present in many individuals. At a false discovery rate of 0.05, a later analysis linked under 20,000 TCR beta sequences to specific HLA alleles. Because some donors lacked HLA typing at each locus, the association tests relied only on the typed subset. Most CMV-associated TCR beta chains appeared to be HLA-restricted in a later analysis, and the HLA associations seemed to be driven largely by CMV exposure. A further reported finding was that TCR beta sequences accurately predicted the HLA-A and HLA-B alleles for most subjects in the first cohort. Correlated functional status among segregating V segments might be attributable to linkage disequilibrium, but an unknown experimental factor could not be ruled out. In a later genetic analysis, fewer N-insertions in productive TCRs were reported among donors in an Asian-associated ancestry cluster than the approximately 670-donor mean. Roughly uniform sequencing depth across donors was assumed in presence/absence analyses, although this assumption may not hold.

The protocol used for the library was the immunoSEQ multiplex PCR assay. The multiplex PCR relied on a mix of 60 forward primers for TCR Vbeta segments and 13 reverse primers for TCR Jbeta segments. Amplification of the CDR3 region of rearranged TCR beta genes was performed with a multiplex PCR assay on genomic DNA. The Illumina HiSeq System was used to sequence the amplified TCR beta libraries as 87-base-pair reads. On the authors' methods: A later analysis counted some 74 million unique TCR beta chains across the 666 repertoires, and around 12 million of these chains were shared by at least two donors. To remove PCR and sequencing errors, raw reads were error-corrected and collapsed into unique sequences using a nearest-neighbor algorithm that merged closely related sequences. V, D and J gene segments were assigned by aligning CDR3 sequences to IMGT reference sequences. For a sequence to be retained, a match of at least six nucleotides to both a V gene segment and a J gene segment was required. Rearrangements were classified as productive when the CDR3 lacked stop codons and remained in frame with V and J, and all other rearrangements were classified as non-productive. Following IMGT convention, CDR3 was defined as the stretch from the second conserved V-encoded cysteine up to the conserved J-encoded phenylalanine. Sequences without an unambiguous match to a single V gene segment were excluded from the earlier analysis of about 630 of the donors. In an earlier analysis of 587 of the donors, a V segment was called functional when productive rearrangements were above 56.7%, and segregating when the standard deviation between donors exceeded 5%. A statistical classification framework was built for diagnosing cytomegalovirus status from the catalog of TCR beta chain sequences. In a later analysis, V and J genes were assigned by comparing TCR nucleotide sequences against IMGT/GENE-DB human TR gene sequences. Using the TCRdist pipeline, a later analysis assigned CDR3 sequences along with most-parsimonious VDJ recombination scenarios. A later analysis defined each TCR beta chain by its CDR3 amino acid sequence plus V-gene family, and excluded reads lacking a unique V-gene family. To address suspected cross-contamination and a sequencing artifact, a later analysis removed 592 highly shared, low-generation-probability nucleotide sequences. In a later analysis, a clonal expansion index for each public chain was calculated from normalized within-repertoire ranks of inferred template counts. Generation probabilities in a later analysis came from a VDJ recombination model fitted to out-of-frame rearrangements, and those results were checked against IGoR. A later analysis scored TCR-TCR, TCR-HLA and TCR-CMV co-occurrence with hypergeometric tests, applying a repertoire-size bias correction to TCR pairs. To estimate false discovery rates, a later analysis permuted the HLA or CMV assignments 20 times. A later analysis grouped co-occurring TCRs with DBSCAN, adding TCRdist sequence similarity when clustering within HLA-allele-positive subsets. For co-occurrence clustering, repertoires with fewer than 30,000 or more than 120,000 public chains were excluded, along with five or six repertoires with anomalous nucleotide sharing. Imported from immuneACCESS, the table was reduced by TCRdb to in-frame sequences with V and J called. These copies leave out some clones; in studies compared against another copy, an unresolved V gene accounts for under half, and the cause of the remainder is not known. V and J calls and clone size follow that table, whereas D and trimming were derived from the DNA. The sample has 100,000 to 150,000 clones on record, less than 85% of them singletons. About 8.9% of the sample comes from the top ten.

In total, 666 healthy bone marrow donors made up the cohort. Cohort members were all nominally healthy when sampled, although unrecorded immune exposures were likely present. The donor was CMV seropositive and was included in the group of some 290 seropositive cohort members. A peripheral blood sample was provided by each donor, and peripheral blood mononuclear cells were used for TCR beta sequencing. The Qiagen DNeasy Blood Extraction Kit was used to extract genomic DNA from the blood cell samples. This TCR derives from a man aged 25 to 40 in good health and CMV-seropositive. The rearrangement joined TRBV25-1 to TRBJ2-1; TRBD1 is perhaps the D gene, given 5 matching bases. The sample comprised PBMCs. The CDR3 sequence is CASSDWGTDNEQFF. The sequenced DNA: TGTGCCAGCAGTGACTGGGGCACCGACAATGAGCAGTTCTTC.